A single sample is the source of the 3 T cell receptor beta chains below, sequenced in a study of blood T cell repertoires in COVID-19. The table came from immunoSEQ multiplex PCR; TCRdb's copy has only in-frame clones and leaves some out. In the table there are around 120,000 clones, just under 80% of which are singletons. Sample: peripheral blood. These receptors originate from a human donor in a cohort sampled during active COVID-19.

The V call is TRBV20-1, the J call TRBJ2-3; 9 bases are a match to TRBD2. Trimming removed 3 bases from V and 0 bases from J; junction bases left unmatched: 4. CDR1 and CDR2 from the germline V gene are DFQATT and SNEGSKA (reference sequence). The CDR3 consists of 15 residues. The CDR3 nucleotides read TGCAGTGCTAGTGGGGCGGGAGGGAGCACAGATACGCAGTATTTT. This translates into CSASGAGGSTDTQYF.

This sequence joins TRBV10-3 and TRBJ2-1; 13 bases line up with TRBD2. The CDR3 is 20 amino acids. The V and J ends lost 4 bases and 4 bases, in that order; junction bases with no gene match: 16. Germline CDR1 and CDR2: ENHRY and SYGVKD. In nucleotides, the CDR3 is TGTGCCATCAGTGCTAAACCCGGGACTAGCGGGACCCTAGGGTACAATGAGCAGTTCTTC. It specifies CAISAKPGTSGTLGYNEQFF.

The chain has TRBV15 and TRBJ1-6; maybe TRBD1 (5 bases). Deletions cut 1 base from V and 10 bases from J, with 20 bases between. The CDR3 spans 17 residues. From germline, CDR1 is LNHNV and CDR2 YYDKDF (reference sequence). CDR3 sequence (DNA): TGTGCCACCAGCAGAGTATTGGCAGGGTTTGATTACTCACCCCTCCACTTT. Translated, it gives CATSRVLAGFDYSPLHF.